This T cell receptor (beta chain) was observed in a study of CXCR3-negative and CXCR3-positive naive CD8 T cells (dated by TCRdb to the late 2010s). The study in broad terms: In total, about 150 million TRB reads were obtained, which works out to roughly 1.5 +/- 0.3 million reads per library. TRBV-TRBJ cluster analysis included naive subsets from a handful of donors and memory cells from 3 donors. Data from 11 donors, pooled across two independent experiments, went into the diversity and physicochemical repertoire analyses.

The research as a whole found: TRBV-TRBJ usage was similar between naive CXCR3-negative and CXCR3-positive cells from the same donor, while memory cells showed distinct patterns. CXCR3 expression partially decreased after cryopreservation, so most assays used freshly isolated PBMCs. TRB CDR3s from CXCR3-positive naive cells showed higher hydrophobicity (lower Kidera factor 4), lower energy, and higher strength and volume indices than CXCR3-negative naive cells. Because surface CD5, which is linked to self-reactivity in mice, was comparable between the naive subsets, TCR interaction strength was also inferred from the physicochemical properties of TRB CDR3s. Repertoire diversity was comparably high in both naive subsets but much lower in memory CD8+ T cells.

The CDR3 runs 15 residues from the cysteine to the phenylalanine. Nucleotide data are not available. CDR1 SEHNR and CDR2 FQNEAQ were looked up in the germline V gene (reference sequence). For each CD8+ T cell subset, flow sorting was done in triplicate, and around 300,000 cells per subset went directly into RLT lysis buffer. To exclude memory contaminants, naive CD8+ T cells were stringently defined as CD45RO-CCR7+CD27+CD95-. Peripheral blood mononuclear cells were isolated from buffy coats by standard density gradient centrifugation. Naive CXCR3-negative and CXCR3-positive CD8+ T cells were flow-sorted on a FACSAria III. Total RNA was extracted from sorted cells with an RNeasy Mini Kit. Reads for this sample came from a NextSeq 550. The Human TCR Profiling Kit (MiLaboratory) was used to prepare UMI-labeled 5' RACE TRB cDNA libraries. The full amount of extracted RNA was used for cDNA synthesis, and the full amount of resulting cDNA was used for PCR amplification. The libraries were made side by side, with each library going through the same number of PCR cycles. As for the authors' bioinformatics: With a requirement of at least two reads per UMI, MIGEC and MiXCR extracted about 52,000 +/- 9,100 unique UMI-labeled TRB cDNA molecules per library. On average, each library contained approximately 40,000 +/- 10,000 functional in-frame TRB CDR3 nucleotide clonotypes without stop codons. After downsampling to 5000 UMI-labeled TRB molecules per sample, diversity metrics, including normalized Shannon-Wiener and Chao1, were computed in VDJtools. VDJtools was used to calculate clonotype-size-weighted physicochemical properties of the central five CDR3 residues, namely interaction energy, strength, volume and Kidera factor 4. TCRdb reprocessed the reads, so every CDR3 protein sequence counts as one entry and DNA is not shown. These V and J calls are TCRdb output, not the study's own analysis. The sample's clone listing holds 55,000 to 70,000 distinct CDR3 sequences. Together, the top ten hold 0.71% of the sample.

On this clonotype: Its binding antigen is unknown.

Recombination connected TRBV7-9 to TRBJ2-5; without DNA, the TCRdb call of TRBD1 cannot be checked. The sequenced sample consisted of naive CXCR3+ CD8+ T cells from blood. Reading the label with the study, this specimen's cell subset or site is: CD45RO-CCR7+CD27+CD95- naive CD8+ T cells expressing CXCR3 (TNR3+). This receptor was obtained from a human donor in good health. Some clones in this sample may be carry-over from other donors' samples. The CDR3: CASSLAKDRKETQYF.